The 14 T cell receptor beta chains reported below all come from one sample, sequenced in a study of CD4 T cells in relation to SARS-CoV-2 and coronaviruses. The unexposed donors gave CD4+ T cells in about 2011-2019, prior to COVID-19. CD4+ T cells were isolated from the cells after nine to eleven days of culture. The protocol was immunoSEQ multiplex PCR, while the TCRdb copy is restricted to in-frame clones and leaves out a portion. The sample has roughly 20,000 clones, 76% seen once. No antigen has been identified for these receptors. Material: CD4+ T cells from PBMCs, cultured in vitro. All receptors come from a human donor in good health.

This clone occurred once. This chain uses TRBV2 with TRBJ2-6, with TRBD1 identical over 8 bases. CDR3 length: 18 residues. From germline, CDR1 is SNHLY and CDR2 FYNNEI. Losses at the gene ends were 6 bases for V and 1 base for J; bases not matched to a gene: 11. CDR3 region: CASRKMTGDISGANVLTF. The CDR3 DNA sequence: TGTGCCAGCAGGAAAATGACAGGGGATATTTCTGGGGCCAACGTCCTGACTTTC.

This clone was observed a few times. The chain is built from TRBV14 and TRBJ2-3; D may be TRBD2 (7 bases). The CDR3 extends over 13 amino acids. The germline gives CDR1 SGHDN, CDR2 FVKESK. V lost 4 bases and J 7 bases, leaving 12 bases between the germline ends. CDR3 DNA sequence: TGTGCCAGCAGCCGAGGGGGGGGCTATACGCAGTATTTT. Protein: CASSRGGGYTQYF.

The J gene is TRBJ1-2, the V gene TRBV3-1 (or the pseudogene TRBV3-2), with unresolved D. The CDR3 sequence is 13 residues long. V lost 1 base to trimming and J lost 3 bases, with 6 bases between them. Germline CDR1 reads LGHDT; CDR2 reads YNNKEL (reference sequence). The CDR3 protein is CASSQAEDYGYTF. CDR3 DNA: TGTGCCAGCAGCCAAGCTGAGGACTATGGCTACACCTTC.

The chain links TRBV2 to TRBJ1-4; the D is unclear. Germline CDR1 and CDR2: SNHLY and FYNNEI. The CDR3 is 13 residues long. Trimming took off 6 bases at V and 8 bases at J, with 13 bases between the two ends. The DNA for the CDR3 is TGTGCCAGCAGCTACAGCACCGGGGAAAAACTGTTTTTT. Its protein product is CASSYSTGEKLFF.

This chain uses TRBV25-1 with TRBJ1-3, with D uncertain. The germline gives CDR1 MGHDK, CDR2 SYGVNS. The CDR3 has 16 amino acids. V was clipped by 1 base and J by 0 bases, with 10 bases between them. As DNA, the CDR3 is TGTGCCAGCAGTGAATCCGCCCGGCCCTCTGGAAACACCATATATTTT. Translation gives CASSESARPSGNTIYF.

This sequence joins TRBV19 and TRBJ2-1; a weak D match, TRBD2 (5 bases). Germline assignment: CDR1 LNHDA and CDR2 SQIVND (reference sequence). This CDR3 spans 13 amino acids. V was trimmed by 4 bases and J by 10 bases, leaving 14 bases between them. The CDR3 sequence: CASSKTTSREQFF. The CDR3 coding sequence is TGTGCCAGTAGTAAGACTACATCGCGGGAGCAGTTCTTC.

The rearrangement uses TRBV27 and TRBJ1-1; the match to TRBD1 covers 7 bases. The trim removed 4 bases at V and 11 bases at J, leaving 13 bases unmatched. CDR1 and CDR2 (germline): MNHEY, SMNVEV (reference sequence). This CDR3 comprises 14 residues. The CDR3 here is CASSWQGGRYEAFF. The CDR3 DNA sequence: TGTGCCAGCAGTTGGCAGGGGGGACGTTATGAGGCTTTCTTT.

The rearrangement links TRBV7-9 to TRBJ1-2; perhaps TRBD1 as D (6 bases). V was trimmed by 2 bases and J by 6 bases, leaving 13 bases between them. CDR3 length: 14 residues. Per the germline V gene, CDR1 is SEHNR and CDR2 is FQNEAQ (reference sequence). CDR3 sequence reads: CASSLMGGSNGYTF. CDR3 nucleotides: TGTGCCAGCAGCTTAATGGGGGGCTCTAATGGCTACACCTTC.

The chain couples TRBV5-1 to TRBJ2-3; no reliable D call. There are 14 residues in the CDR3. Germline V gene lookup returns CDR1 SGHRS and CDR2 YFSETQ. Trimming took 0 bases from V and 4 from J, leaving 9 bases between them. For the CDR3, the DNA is TGCGCCAGCAGCTTGGACCTGATTTCAGATACGCAGTATTTT. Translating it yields CASSLDLISDTQYF.

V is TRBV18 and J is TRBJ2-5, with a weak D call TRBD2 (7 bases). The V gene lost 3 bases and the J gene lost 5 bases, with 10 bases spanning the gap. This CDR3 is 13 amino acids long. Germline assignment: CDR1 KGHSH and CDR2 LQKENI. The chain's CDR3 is CASSPGGGETQYF. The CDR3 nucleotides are TGTGCCAGCTCACCGGGCGGGGGCGAGACCCAGTACTTC.

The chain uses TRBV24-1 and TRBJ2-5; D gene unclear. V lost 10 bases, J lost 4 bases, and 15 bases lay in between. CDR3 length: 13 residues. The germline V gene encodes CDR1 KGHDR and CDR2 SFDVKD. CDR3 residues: CATIQGMVETQYF. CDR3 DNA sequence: TGTGCCACTATACAAGGGATGGTAGAGACCCAGTACTTC.

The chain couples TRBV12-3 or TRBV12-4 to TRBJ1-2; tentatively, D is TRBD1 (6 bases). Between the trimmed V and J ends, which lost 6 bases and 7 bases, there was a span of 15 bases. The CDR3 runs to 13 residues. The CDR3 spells CASRKNRASGYTF. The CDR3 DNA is TGTGCCAGCAGGAAAAACAGGGCCAGTGGCTACACCTTC.

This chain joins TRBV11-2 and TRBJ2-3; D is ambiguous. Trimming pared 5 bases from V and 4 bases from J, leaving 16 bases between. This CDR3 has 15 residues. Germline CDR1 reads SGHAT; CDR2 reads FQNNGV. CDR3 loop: CASSHFREDADTQYF. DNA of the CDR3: TGTGCCAGCAGCCACTTTCGTGAGGACGCAGATACGCAGTATTTT.

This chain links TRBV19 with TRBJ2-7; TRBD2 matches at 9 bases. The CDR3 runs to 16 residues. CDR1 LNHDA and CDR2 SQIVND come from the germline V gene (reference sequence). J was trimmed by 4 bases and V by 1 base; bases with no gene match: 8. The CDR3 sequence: CASSIGAGGLKYEQYF. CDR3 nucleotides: TGTGCCAGTAGTATAGGAGCGGGAGGACTAAAATACGAGCAGTACTTC. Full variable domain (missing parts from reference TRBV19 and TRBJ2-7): DGGITQSPKYLFRKEGQNVTLSCEQNLNHDAMYWYRQDPGQGLRLIYYSQIVNDFQKGDIAEGYSVSREKKESFPLTVTSAQKNPTAFYLCASSIGAGGLKYEQYFGPGTRLTVT.